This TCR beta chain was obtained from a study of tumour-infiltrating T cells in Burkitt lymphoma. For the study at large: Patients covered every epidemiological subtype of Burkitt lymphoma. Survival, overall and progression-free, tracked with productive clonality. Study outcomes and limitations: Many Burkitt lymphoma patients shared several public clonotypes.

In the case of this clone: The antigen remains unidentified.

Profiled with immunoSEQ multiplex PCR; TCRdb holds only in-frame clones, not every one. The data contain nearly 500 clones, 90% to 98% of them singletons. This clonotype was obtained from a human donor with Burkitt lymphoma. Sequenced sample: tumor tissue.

The CDR3 nucleotides read TGTGCCAGCAGTTTTGCTAGCGGGGGCTACAATGAGCAGTTCTTC. As protein: CASSFASGGYNEQFF. The chain joins TRBV6-5 to TRBJ2-1; TRBD2 agrees at 10 bases. The CDR3 extends over 15 amino acids. CDR1 and CDR2 from the germline V gene are MNHEY and SVGAGI. After removal of 4 bases from V and 3 bases from J, the junction contained 3 bases not matched to a gene.